Each of the 2 T cell receptor beta chains below was sequenced from the same sample in a study of blood T cell repertoires in COVID-19. Using immunoSEQ multiplex PCR, the repertoire was profiled, and TCRdb retains in-frame clones only, with some absent. Of tens of thousands of clones in the sample, roughly 88% were seen once. The sequenced material came from peripheral blood. The source is a woman between 45 and 60 years old with acute or convalescent COVID-19.

To note about this clone: A much larger clone differs by one base, so this may be a read error. The chain employs TRBV7-9 and TRBJ1-5; TRBD1 aligns across 9 bases. Germline CDR1 and CDR2: SEHNR and FQNEAQ (reference sequence). With 0 bases clipped from V and 9 bases from J, the junction kept 3 bases outside the gene matches. The CDR3 sequence is 14 residues long. The CDR3 is CASSLATGGLPQHF. The CDR3 DNA reads TGTGCCAGCAGCTTAGCGACAGGGGGACTGCCCCAGCATTTT.

The chain employs TRBV10-3 and TRBJ2-7; 8 bases align to TRBD2. Trimming cost V 8 bases and J 3 bases; bases outside gene matches: 3. CDR1 is ENHRY and CDR2 is SYGVKD in the germline V gene. The CDR3 sequence is 12 residues long. DNA of the CDR3: TGTGCCATCGGGGGACTAGTCTACGAGCAGTACTTC. It is translated as CAIGGLVYEQYF.